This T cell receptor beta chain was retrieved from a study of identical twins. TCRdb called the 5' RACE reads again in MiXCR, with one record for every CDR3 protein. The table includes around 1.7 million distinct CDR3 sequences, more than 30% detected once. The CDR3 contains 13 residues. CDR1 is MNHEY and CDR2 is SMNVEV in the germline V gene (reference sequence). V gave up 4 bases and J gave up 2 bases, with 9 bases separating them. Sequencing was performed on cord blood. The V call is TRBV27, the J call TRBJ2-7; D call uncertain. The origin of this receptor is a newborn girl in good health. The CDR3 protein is CASSYQPTYEQYF. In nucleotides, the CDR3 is TGTGCCAGCAGTTACCAACCCACCTACGAGCAGTACTTC.